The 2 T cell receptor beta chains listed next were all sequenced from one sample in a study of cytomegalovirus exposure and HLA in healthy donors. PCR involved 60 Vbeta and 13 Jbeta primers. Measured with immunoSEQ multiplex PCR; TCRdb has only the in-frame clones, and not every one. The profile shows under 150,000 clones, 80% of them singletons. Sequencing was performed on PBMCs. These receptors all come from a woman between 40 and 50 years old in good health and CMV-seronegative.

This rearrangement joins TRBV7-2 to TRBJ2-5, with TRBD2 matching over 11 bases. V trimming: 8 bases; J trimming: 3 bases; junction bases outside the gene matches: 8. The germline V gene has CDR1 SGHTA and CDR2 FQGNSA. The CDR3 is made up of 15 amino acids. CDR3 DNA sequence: TGTGCCAGCGATAGCGGGGGGGCGGGAGAAGAGACCCAGTACTTC. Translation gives CASDSGGAGEETQYF.

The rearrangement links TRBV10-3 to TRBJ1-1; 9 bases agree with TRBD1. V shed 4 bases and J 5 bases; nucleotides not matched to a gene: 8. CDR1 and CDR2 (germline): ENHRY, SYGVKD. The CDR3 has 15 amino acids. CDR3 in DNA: TGTGCCATCAGTGGCACAGGGGGCGCGGGGACTGAAGCTTTCTTT. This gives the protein CAISGTGGAGTEAFF.